The next 14 T cell receptor beta chains were all read from a single sample in a study of CD8 T cells in ankylosing spondylitis. A single record per CDR3 protein comes from TCRdb applying MiXCR to the 5' RACE reads. The data contain hundreds of thousands of distinct CDR3 sequences, roughly 20% of them seen just once; the ten biggest clones take up roughly 13%. Sequencing used blood, either unsorted or a sorted T cell fraction (not recorded which). The receptor source for this set is a male donor with ankylosing spondylitis or in good health (not recorded which).

A few counts support this clonotype. The chain joins TRBV4-1 to TRBJ2-5; 7 nucleotides align to TRBD2. Germline V gene sequence: CDR1 MGHRA, CDR2 YSYEKL. The junction had 10 bases not matched to a gene; V was cut back by 1 base and J by 5 bases. This CDR3 is built from 16 residues. CDR3 in DNA: TGCGCCAGCAGCCAAGTTCCCGGCGCCGGGGGGGAGACCCAGTACTTC. As protein: CASSQVPGAGGETQYF.

The chain links TRBV7-6 to TRBJ2-3, with no clear D. This CDR3 spans 15 amino acids. V was clipped by 1 base and J by 2 bases, with 10 bases between them. Germline CDR1 and CDR2: SGHVS and FNYEAQ. The CDR3 region is CASSLGGFVTDTQYF. CDR3 in DNA: TGTGCCAGCAGCTTAGGGGGATTTGTCACAGATACGCAGTATTTT.

CDR3 amino acids: CASSYHAGPADTQYF. The CDR3 region has the DNA TGTGCCAGCAGTTACCATGCCGGCCCGGCAGATACGCAGTATTTT. J is TRBJ2-3 and V is TRBV12-3 or TRBV12-4, with D unclear. V was clipped by 4 bases and J by 4 bases, with 15 bases between them. The CDR3 runs 15 residues.

A few counts support this clonotype. CDR3 DNA sequence: TGTGCCAGCAGTGGAGGGAAGGAGGGTACGGTATCTGGGGCCAACGTCCTGACTTTC. Its translation is CASSGGKEGTVSGANVLTF. The rearrangement links TRBV25-1 to TRBJ2-6, with D possibly TRBD2 on 6 matching bases. There are 19 residues in the CDR3. Germline values: CDR1 MGHDK, CDR2 SYGVNS. V lost 4 bases to trimming and J lost 1 base, with 20 bases between them.

This clonotype was picked up many times. At one boundary the junction diverges from the germline segment, which might be a read error. This chain uses TRBV7-7 with TRBJ2-2; 13 bases map to TRBD2. Germline assignment: CDR1 SSHAT and CDR2 FNYEAQ (reference sequence). This CDR3 comprises 18 residues. CDR3 nucleotides: TGTGCTAGCAGCTTAGGAGGGACTAGCGGGGACCTCACCGGGGAGCTGTTTTTT. This encodes CASSLGGTSGDLTGELFF.

This chain joins TRBV20-1 and TRBJ2-7; 7 bases match TRBD2. V lost 5 bases to trimming and J lost 0 bases; unmatched junction nucleotides: 7. The CDR3 contains 14 residues. CDR1 is DFQATT and CDR2 is SNEGSKA in the germline V gene (reference sequence). CDR3 coding DNA: TGCAGTGCTTTGGGGCGGGAGTACTCCTACGAGCAGTACTTC. Translating gives CSALGREYSYEQYF.

This clonotype has only a few counts. The gene calls are TRBV24-1 and TRBJ2-1, with 7 bases matching TRBD1. Germline V gives CDR1 KGHDR, CDR2 SFDVKD. The V segment lost 2 bases and the J segment 7 bases; nucleotides outside the gene matches: 4. The CDR3 has 14 amino acids. CDR3 amino acids: CATSDYSTGNEQFF. Here the CDR3 DNA reads TGTGCCACCAGTGATTACTCGACAGGGAATGAGCAGTTCTTC.

This clonotype was counted between two and nine times. The chain links TRBV6-5 to TRBJ2-7; D tentatively fits TRBD1 or TRBD2 (5 bases each). The CDR3 consists of 11 residues. The V gene lost 4 bases and the J gene lost 7 bases, with 8 bases spanning the gap. Per germline, CDR1 MNHEY and CDR2 SVGAGI. The CDR3: CASSWGWEQYF. In DNA form, the CDR3 reads TGTGCCAGCAGTTGGGGGTGGGAGCAGTACTTC.

This clonotype was found a few times. CDR3 amino acids: CASSLVGGEEQFF. CDR3 nucleotide sequence: TGTGCCAGCAGCTTGGTCGGGGGGGAGGAGCAGTTCTTC. This chain joins TRBV5-6 and TRBJ2-1; 8 bases agree with TRBD2. V lost 0 bases, J lost 10 bases, and 3 bases stayed unmatched. This CDR3 region has 13 residues. From germline, CDR1 is SGHDT and CDR2 YYEEEE.

The chain uses TRBV20-1 and TRBJ2-7; possible D gene TRBD1, 6 bases. V was shortened by 0 bases and J by 5 bases, with 17 bases between the two germline ends. The germline gives CDR1 DFQATT, CDR2 SNEGSKA (reference sequence). The CDR3 length is 15 residues. The CDR3 here is CSAREDSGAGHEQYF. The CDR3 nucleotides are TGCAGTGCTAGAGAGGACAGTGGGGCTGGGCACGAGCAGTACTTC.

In its sample, this clonotype was seen a few times. The chain joins TRBV10-2 to TRBJ2-5; 14 bases fit TRBD2. Germline assignment: CDR1 WSHSY and CDR2 SAAADI. J was trimmed by 5 bases and V by 4 bases; bases with no gene match: 12. The CDR3 is 18 residues long. The CDR3 sequence is CASSGGTSGGSARETQYF. CDR3 coding DNA: TGCGCCAGCAGTGGCGGGACTAGCGGGGGATCGGCACGGGAGACCCAGTACTTC.

This clonotype showed up many times. CDR3: CASSPERGEEQFF. CDR3 DNA: TGTGCCAGCAGTCCTGAGCGGGGAGAGGAGCAGTTCTTC. V is TRBV3-1 and J is TRBJ2-1, with 7 bases matching TRBD2. This CDR3 region has 13 residues. V was pared by 6 bases and J by 10 bases, with 9 bases of the junction left unmatched. Looked up from germline, CDR1 is LGHDT and CDR2 is YNNKEL (reference sequence).

This clonotype was found a few times. The gene calls are TRBV29-1 and TRBJ2-7; 10 nucleotides line up with TRBD1. Trimming cost V 7 bases and J 1 base; bases outside gene matches: 7. The germline gives CDR1 SQVTM, CDR2 ANQGSEA. This CDR3 contains 14 residues. The CDR3, as DNA: TGCAGCGCCTCCGGGACAGGGGAGTCCTACGAGCAGTACTTC. This sequence encodes CSASGTGESYEQYF.

This clonotype was counted only a few times. This chain uses TRBV4-2 with TRBJ2-7; a possible D gene is TRBD2 (7 bases). The germline V gene encodes CDR1 LGHNA and CDR2 YNFKEQ. Between the trimmed V and J ends, which lost 0 bases and 6 bases, there was a span of 12 bases. The CDR3 sequence is 14 residues long. Here the CDR3 reads CASSQEAGAGEQYF. The CDR3, as DNA: TGTGCCAGCAGCCAAGAGGCGGGGGCCGGCGAGCAGTACTTC.